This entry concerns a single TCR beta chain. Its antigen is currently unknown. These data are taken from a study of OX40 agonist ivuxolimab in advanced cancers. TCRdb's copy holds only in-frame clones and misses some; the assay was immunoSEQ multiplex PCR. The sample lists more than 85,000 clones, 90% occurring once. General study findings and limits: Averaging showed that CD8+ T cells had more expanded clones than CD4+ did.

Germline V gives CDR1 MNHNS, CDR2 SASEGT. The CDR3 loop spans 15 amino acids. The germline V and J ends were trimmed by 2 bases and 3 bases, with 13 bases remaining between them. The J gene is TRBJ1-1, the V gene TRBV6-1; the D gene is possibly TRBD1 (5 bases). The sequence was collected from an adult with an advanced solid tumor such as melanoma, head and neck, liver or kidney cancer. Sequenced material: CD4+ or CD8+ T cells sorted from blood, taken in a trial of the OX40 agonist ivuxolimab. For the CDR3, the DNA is TGTGCCAGCAGTGAAAGGTGGCGAGGGGACACTGAAGCTTTCTTT. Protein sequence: CASSERWRGDTEAFF.